The 13 T cell receptor beta chains below come from one sample, sequenced in a study of spatial heterogeneity in lung cancer. One entry per CDR3 protein, called by TCRdb with MiXCR from the 5' RACE reads. Among around 92,000 distinct CDR3 sequences listed, 12% were seen once. Noted time point: sample taken at primary tumor resection. The sample was PBMCs, taken at surgery. These receptors originate from a male donor with early-stage non-small cell lung cancer.

This clonotype was seen a handful of times. Here the CDR3 reads CSALQGSGANVLTF. In DNA, the CDR3 is TGCAGTGCGCTCCAGGGGAGTGGGGCCAACGTCCTGACTTTC. The chain carries TRBV20-1 and TRBJ2-6; D perhaps matches TRBD1 (6 bases). The CDR3 covers 14 residues. Deletions cut 6 bases from V and 3 bases from J, with 12 bases between. The V gene's germline CDR1 is DFQATT and CDR2 SNEGSKA (reference sequence).

The CDR3: CASSPTGTGGSPLHF. The CDR3 DNA reads TGTGCCAGCAGCCCTACCGGGACAGGCGGATCACCCCTCCACTTT. The rearrangement uses TRBV7-2 and TRBJ1-6; 8 nucleotides line up with TRBD1. The CDR3 contains 15 residues. The V and J ends lost 5 bases and 10 bases, in that order; junction bases with no gene match: 10. Germline-derived CDR1 and CDR2 are SGHTA and FQGNSA.

This clonotype was observed many times. CDR3 DNA: TGCAGTGCTAGAGATGGCGCGGGAGGGCCGGTGGAGCAGTTCTTC. Protein product: CSARDGAGGPVEQFF. The V call is TRBV20-1, the J call TRBJ2-1, with 9 nucleotides matching TRBD2. Germline V CDR1 and CDR2: DFQATT, SNEGSKA (reference sequence). J was trimmed by 10 bases and V by 0 bases; bases with no gene match: 10. The CDR3 length is 15 residues.

This clonotype was detected ten times or more. The J gene is TRBJ2-4, the V gene TRBV5-1; D is perhaps TRBD1 (5 bases). The ends were cut back, 2 bases at V and 3 bases at J, with 15 bases in the middle. The CDR3 extends over 16 amino acids. Germline V lookup: CDR1 SGHRS, CDR2 YFSETQ. The CDR3 is CASSLQGASSKNIQYF. As DNA, the CDR3 is TGCGCCAGCAGCTTACAAGGGGCGTCAAGCAAAAACATTCAGTACTTC.

The gene calls are TRBV28 and TRBJ2-1, with TRBD2 identical over 15 bases. Unmatched junction bases numbered 9, after V lost 6 bases and J lost 0 bases. This CDR3 is 19 amino acids long. CDR1 is MDHEN and CDR2 is SYDVKM in the germline V gene. The CDR3 coding sequence is TGTGCCAGCAGCCCCGGACTAGCGGGGGGGAGGGGCTCCTACAATGAGCAGTTCTTC. This gives the protein CASSPGLAGGRGSYNEQFF.

This clonotype appeared many times. V is TRBV7-6 and J is TRBJ2-5; possibly TRBD1 or TRBD2 for D (5 bases each). CDR3 length equals 13 residues. Looked up from germline, CDR1 is SGHVS and CDR2 is FNYEAQ. V lost 6 bases and J lost 1, with 9 bases in between. This CDR3 reads CASRKGTQETQYF. The CDR3 nucleotides read TGTGCCAGCAGGAAAGGGACCCAAGAGACCCAGTACTTC.

As for this clonotype: Just one base apart from a much larger clone, this may be a read error. V is TRBV7-9 and J is TRBJ1-1; D is perhaps TRBD1 (6 bases). Between the trimmed V and J ends, which lost 8 bases and 2 bases, there was a span of 18 bases. CDR3 length: 15 residues. Germline V gene lookup returns CDR1 SEHNR and CDR2 FQNEAQ (reference sequence). CDR3 coding DNA: TGTGCCAGCCTCACGCTCACAGGGATAAACACTGAAGCTTTCTTT. Protein: CASLTLTGINTEAFF.

This clonotype has ten or more counts. This sequence joins TRBV28 and TRBJ1-1; D unresolved. The CDR3 totals 14 residues. The V end was cut by 3 bases, the J end by 4 bases, with 12 bases between. Germline CDR1 reads MDHEN; CDR2 reads SYDVKM. As DNA, the CDR3 is TGTGCCAGCAGTTTCCCCAGACCGAGCACTGAAGCTTTCTTT. Encoded protein: CASSFPRPSTEAFF. Complete variable domain (other parts from reference TRBV28 and TRBJ1-1): DVKVTQSSRYLVKRTGEKVFLECVQDMDHENMFWYRQDPGLGLRLIYFSYDVKMKEKGDIPEGYSVSREKKERFSLILESASTNQTSMYLCASSFPRPSTEAFFGQGTRLTVV.

The V and J genes are TRBV7-2 and TRBJ2-6; 7 positions match TRBD2. V was pared by 5 bases and J by 0 bases, with 7 bases of the junction left unmatched. Germline values: CDR1 SGHTA, CDR2 FQGNSA. CDR3 size: 17 residues. The CDR3: CASSPQGGPSGANVLTF. CDR3 DNA sequence: TGTGCCAGCAGCCCCCAGGGAGGGCCCTCTGGGGCCAACGTCCTGACTTTC.

This clonotype has more than one count but fewer than ten. The chain joins TRBV20-1 to TRBJ2-3; 7 nucleotides align to TRBD2. Germline V CDR1 and CDR2: DFQATT, SNEGSKA (reference sequence). Unmatched junction bases numbered 9, after V lost 0 bases and J lost 0 bases. The CDR3 consists of 17 residues. In DNA, the CDR3 is TGCAGTGCTAGAGACGGGGGGACGGCCGATAGCACAGATACGCAGTATTTT. Translation gives CSARDGGTADSTDTQYF.

This clonotype was recorded a few times. V usage is TRBV20-1 and J usage is TRBJ2-7; TRBD1 matches at 8 bases. Losses at the gene ends were 1 base for V and 3 bases for J; bases not matched to a gene: 5. The CDR3 spans 14 residues. Germline loops: CDR1 DFQATT, CDR2 SNEGSKA (reference sequence). In nucleotides, the CDR3 is TGCAGTGCTAGAGGCAGGGGGCGGAACTACGAGCAGTACTTC. This encodes CSARGRGRNYEQYF.

Points on this clonotype: Germline is not matched at one junction end, which may reflect a read error. The V gene is TRBV7-2, the J gene TRBJ1-5, with 7 bases fitting TRBD1. The CDR3 covers 16 residues. Per the germline V gene, CDR1 is SGHTA and CDR2 is FQGNSA. The CDR3 nucleotides are TGTGCCAGCAGCCTAGCGACAGGGCCTAGCAATCAGCCCCAGCATTTT. Translated, it gives CASSLATGPSNQPQHF.

The rearrangement links TRBV3-1 to TRBJ1-6, with D unresolved. This CDR3 has 12 residues. Germline V lookup: CDR1 LGHDT, CDR2 YNNKEL (reference sequence). Trimming left V 2 bases short and J 12 bases short, with 8 bases between. CDR3: CASSQNRLPLHF. CDR3 sequence (DNA): TGTGCCAGCAGCCAAAATAGGTTACCCCTCCACTTT.